This T cell receptor beta chain was sequenced during a study of T cell responses to AZD1222 COVID-19 vaccine. Overall study findings and caveats: Spike-specific TCR breadth and depth went up after people got two AZD1222 doses.

The protocol was immunoSEQ multiplex PCR, while the TCRdb copy is restricted to in-frame clones and leaves out a portion. The repertoire has about 150,000 clones, over 75% of them found once; the top ten carry more than 1.3%. For this clone: Antigen: not known.

The V gene's germline CDR1 is SGDLS and CDR2 YYNGEE. The CDR3 has 15 residues. Trimming cost V 7 bases and J 4 bases; bases outside gene matches: 10. The source was peripheral blood, collected on day 0 of AZD1222 vaccination. The rearrangement joins TRBV9 to TRBJ1-2; 10 nucleotides line up with TRBD1. This TCR came from an adult in good health. CDR3 sequence: CASGDRGGVGYGYTF. The CDR3 region has the DNA TGTGCCAGCGGGGACAGGGGAGGAGTTGGCTATGGCTACACCTTC.